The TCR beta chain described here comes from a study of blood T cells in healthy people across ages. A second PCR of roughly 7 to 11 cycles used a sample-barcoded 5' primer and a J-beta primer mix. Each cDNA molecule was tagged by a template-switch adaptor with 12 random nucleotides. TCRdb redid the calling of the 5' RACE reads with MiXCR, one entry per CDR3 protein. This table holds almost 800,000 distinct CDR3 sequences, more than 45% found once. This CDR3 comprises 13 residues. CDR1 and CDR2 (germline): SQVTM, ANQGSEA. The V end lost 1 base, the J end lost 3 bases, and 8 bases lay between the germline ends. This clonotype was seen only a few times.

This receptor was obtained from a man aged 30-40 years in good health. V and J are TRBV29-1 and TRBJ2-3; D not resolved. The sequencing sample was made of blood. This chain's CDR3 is CSVEGVETDTQYF. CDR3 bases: TGCAGCGTTGAAGGGGTGGAGACAGATACGCAGTATTTT.